The 26 T cell receptor beta chains presented below share a single source sample, sequenced in a study of shared clonotypes between healthy human individuals. Using immunoSEQ multiplex PCR, the repertoire was profiled, and TCRdb retains in-frame clones only, with some absent. The sample lists about 960,000 clones; about 80% were seen once. Sequencing used memory CD4+ T cells sorted from blood. The sample's subset: CD45RA-negative fraction. These receptors all come from a man between 18 and 35 years old in good health.

The chain is built from TRBV19 and TRBJ2-1; 7 bases line up with TRBD1. With 1 base clipped from V and 7 bases from J, the junction kept 16 bases outside the gene matches. CDR3 length: 18 amino acids. Germline CDR1 reads LNHDA; CDR2 reads SQIVND (reference sequence). The DNA of the CDR3 is TGTGCCAGTAGTATAGTTGGCGGTGGAACAGGGGTGTCAAATGAGCAGTTCTTC. Amino acids: CASSIVGGGTGVSNEQFF. Drawing the rest from reference TRBV19 and TRBJ2-1, the complete variable domain is DGGITQSPKYLFRKEGQNVTLSCEQNLNHDAMYWYRQDPGQGLRLIYYSQIVNDFQKGDIAEGYSVSREKKESFPLTVTSAQKNPTAFYLCASSIVGGGTGVSNEQFFGPGTRLTVL.

Comment on this clone: Other DNA sequences in this specimen translate into the identical CDR3. The rearrangement links TRBV5-1 to TRBJ2-7; D remains ambiguous. Germline CDR1 SGHRS, CDR2 YFSETQ. This CDR3 region has 12 residues. V was cut by 1 base and J by 1 base, with 3 bases left in between. Here the CDR3 reads CASSLTSYEQYF. CDR3 nucleotide sequence: TGCGCCAGCAGCTTGACTTCCTACGAGCAGTACTTC.

The chain is built from TRBV7-2 and TRBJ1-4, with 9 nucleotides matching TRBD1. CDR1 SGHTA and CDR2 FQGNSA come from the germline V gene. V lost 5 bases, J lost 8 bases, and 9 bases stayed unmatched. The CDR3 covers 15 residues. CDR3 nucleotides: TGTGCCAGCAGCGCACAGGGGGCCACAAAGGAAAAACTGTTTTTT. This translates into CASSAQGATKEKLFF.

This clone was recorded once. The J gene is TRBJ1-5, the V gene TRBV4-2, with TRBD1 identical over 7 bases. This CDR3 region has 16 residues. CDR1 and CDR2 (germline): LGHNA, YNFKEQ. J gave up 0 bases and V 1 base, and 3 bases lay outside the gene matches. In nucleotides, the CDR3 is TGTGCCAGCAGCCAAGGGGACAGTAATAGCAATCAGCCCCAGCATTTT. Translated: CASSQGDSNSNQPQHF.

On this clone itself: The identical CDR3 is also encoded by other nucleotide sequences in the sample. This CDR3 reads CASSYSGTGGSPLHF. CDR3 coding DNA: TGTGCCAGCAGTTACTCCGGGACAGGGGGTTCACCCCTCCACTTT. The chain carries TRBV6-5 and TRBJ1-6; 11 nucleotides agree with TRBD1. In germline, CDR1 is MNHEY, CDR2 SVGAGI. V trimming: 0 bases; J trimming: 9 bases; junction bases outside the gene matches: 1. This CDR3 is built from 15 residues.

The V call is TRBV28, the J call TRBJ1-5, with D possibly matching TRBD1 (5 bases). The CDR3 has 12 amino acids. Trimming pared 7 bases from V and 7 bases from J, leaving 11 bases between. CDR1 MDHEN and CDR2 SYDVKM come from the germline V gene. In DNA form, the CDR3 reads TGTGCCAGCACTCAAAGGGGACAGCCCCAGCATTTT. Protein: CASTQRGQPQHF.

J is TRBJ1-2 and V is TRBV21-1. TRBV21-1 is marked as a pseudogene. The CDR3 consists of 16 residues. The CDR3: CASSPGGQSANYGYTF. For the CDR3, the DNA is TGTGCCAGCAGCCCGGGGGGACAGTCAGCTAACTATGGCTACACCTTC.

This rearrangement joins TRBV29-1 to TRBJ1-6, with D possibly matching TRBD1 (5 bases). Per germline, CDR1 SQVTM and CDR2 ANQGSEA. This CDR3 is 13 amino acids long. Trimming took 5 bases from V and 7 from J, leaving 12 bases between them. The CDR3: CSVQGFPNSPLHF. CDR3 bases: TGCAGCGTTCAGGGATTCCCCAATTCACCCCTCCACTTT.

Comment on this clone: Other DNA sequences in this sample translate to the same CDR3. The chain links TRBV6-5 to TRBJ1-2; tentative D call: TRBD1 (5 bases). Germline CDR1 reads MNHEY; CDR2 reads SVGAGI. The ends were cut back, 0 bases at V and 2 bases at J, with 10 bases in the middle. The CDR3 consists of 15 residues. The CDR3 DNA sequence: TGTGCCAGCAGTTACTCGGGGCAGGGCAACTATGGCTACACCTTC. The encoded protein is CASSYSGQGNYGYTF.

The table lists this clone with a count of one. The chain links TRBV2 to TRBJ2-2; maybe TRBD2 (6 bases). From germline, CDR1 is SNHLY and CDR2 FYNNEI. V was shortened by 4 bases and J by 1 base, with 10 bases between the two germline ends. The CDR3 has 15 residues. The CDR3 region has the DNA TGTGCCAGCAGTGTCGATAGCGGGAACACCGGGGAGCTGTTTTTT. Protein: CASSVDSGNTGELFF.

The DNA of the CDR3 is TGTGCCACCAGCAGAGCCTCGGGAGCCAGGTACAATGAGCAGTTCTTC. Translation gives CATSRASGARYNEQFF. The chain combines TRBV15 with TRBJ2-1, with D tentatively TRBD2 (6 bases). The germline V gene encodes CDR1 LNHNV and CDR2 YYDKDF (reference sequence). The ends were cut back, 1 base at V and 4 bases at J, with 14 bases in the middle. This CDR3 contains 16 residues.

J is TRBJ2-1 and V is TRBV30; possibly TRBD2 for D (7 bases). Deletions cut 3 bases from V and 2 bases from J, with 8 bases between. CDR3 length: 13 amino acids. The V gene's germline CDR1 is GTSNPN and CDR2 SVGIG (reference sequence). This CDR3 is CAWRGGAYNEQFF. CDR3 bases: TGTGCCTGGAGAGGGGGGGCCTACAATGAGCAGTTCTTC.

In this sample, this clone turned up a few times. The chain combines TRBV18 with TRBJ1-1; D is undetermined. The CDR3 covers 12 residues. Germline V gene lookup returns CDR1 KGHSH and CDR2 LQKENI. The germline V and J ends were trimmed by 6 bases and 5 bases, with 10 bases remaining between them. This CDR3 reads CASSQTGTEAFF. The CDR3 DNA reads as TGTGCCAGCTCCCAAACCGGGACTGAAGCTTTCTTT.

The rearrangement uses TRBV6-6 and TRBJ1-1, with D uncertain. V was pared by 7 bases and J by 0 bases, with 12 bases between. Per germline, CDR1 MNHNY and CDR2 SVGAGI (reference sequence). The CDR3 consists of 14 residues. For the CDR3, the DNA is TGTGCCAGCAATCTGGGAGGGTTGAACACTGAAGCTTTCTTT. As protein: CASNLGGLNTEAFF.

The gene calls are TRBV7-2 and TRBJ1-6; no firm D call. Germline-derived CDR1 and CDR2 are SGHTA and FQGNSA. Between the trimmed V and J ends, which lost 1 base and 9 bases, there was a span of 22 bases. The CDR3 sequence is 18 residues long. This chain's CDR3 is CASSLVAGTTIGISPLHF. The CDR3 bases are TGTGCCAGCAGCTTAGTGGCGGGCACCACTATAGGGATTTCACCCCTCCACTTT.

This clone was counted once. The same CDR3 arises from other DNA sequences in this sample as well. The genes are TRBV28 and TRBJ1-5; D ambiguous. The CDR3 contains 15 residues. Per the germline V gene, CDR1 is MDHEN and CDR2 is SYDVKM. V was shortened by 2 bases and J by 0 bases, with 8 bases between the two germline ends. The CDR3 protein is CASSLLGYSNQPQHF. DNA of the CDR3: TGTGCCAGCAGTTTACTAGGGTATAGCAATCAGCCCCAGCATTTT.

CDR3 loop: CASSLVLAHTDTQYF. CDR3 nucleotides: TGTGCCAGCAGCTTAGTGCTAGCGCACACAGATACGCAGTATTTT. J is TRBJ2-3 and V is TRBV7-2; weak D call: TRBD2 (6 bases). From germline, CDR1 is SGHTA and CDR2 FQGNSA. This CDR3 comprises 15 residues. V was shortened by 1 base and J by 2 bases, with 10 bases between the two germline ends.

In the case of this clone: This probably arose from a read error, given a far larger clone one base away. J is TRBJ2-7 and V is TRBV7-6, with TRBD1 matching over 7 bases. The CDR3 has 12 residues. Trimming removed 1 base from V and 6 bases from J; junction bases left unmatched: 0. In germline, CDR1 is SGHVS, CDR2 FNYEAQ. CDR3 protein: CASSLDRGEQYF. CDR3 bases: TGTGCCAGCAGCTTAGACAGGGGCGAGCAGTACTTC. The full variable domain, with the rest looked up from reference TRBV7-6 and TRBJ2-7, is GAGVSQSPRYKVTKRGQDVALRCDPISGHVSLYWYRQALGQGPEFLTYFNYEAQQDKSGLPNDRFSAERPEGSISTLTIQRTEQRDSAMYRCASSLDRGEQYFGPGTRLTVT.

This clone was detected once. J is TRBJ1-6 and V is TRBV6-6, with D tentatively TRBD1 (6 bases). V was cut by 2 bases and J by 9 bases, with 11 bases left in between. The length of the CDR3 is 14 residues. Germline loops: CDR1 MNHNY, CDR2 SVGAGI (reference sequence). CDR3 protein: CASSYHGGRSPLHF. As DNA, the CDR3 is TGTGCCAGCAGTTACCACGGGGGCCGTTCACCCCTCCACTTT.

The chain combines TRBV6-5 with TRBJ2-3; D unresolved. CDR3 length equals 14 residues. The germline V gene has CDR1 MNHEY and CDR2 SVGAGI. Trimming took 5 bases from V and 1 from J, leaving 10 bases between them. In DNA form, the CDR3 reads TGTGCCAGCAGTCGGTCGTGGGGCACAGATACGCAGTATTTT. Translation gives CASSRSWGTDTQYF.

The rearrangement joins TRBV7-9 to TRBJ2-3; D not certain. Germline values: CDR1 SEHNR, CDR2 FQNEAQ (reference sequence). The length of the CDR3 is 14 residues. Trimming took off 1 base at V and 0 bases at J, with 5 bases between the two ends. The CDR3 spells CASSLEDSTDTQYF. Here the CDR3 DNA reads TGTGCCAGCAGCTTAGAAGATAGCACAGATACGCAGTATTTT.

V gene TRBV10-3 combines with J gene TRBJ2-3; no firm D call. CDR1 and CDR2 from the germline V gene are ENHRY and SYGVKD. The CDR3 extends over 12 amino acids. The germline V and J ends were trimmed by 6 bases and 6 bases, with 10 bases remaining between them. The chain's CDR3 is CAIRDGADTQYF. CDR3 sequence (DNA): TGTGCCATCAGGGACGGCGCGGATACGCAGTATTTT.

V and J are TRBV15 and TRBJ2-1, with D unresolved. The V gene's germline CDR1 is LNHNV and CDR2 YYDKDF (reference sequence). V was pared by 5 bases and J by 4 bases, with 18 bases between. CDR3 length: 16 amino acids. In nucleotides, the CDR3 is TGTGCCACCAGCCGCCGAATGGAGAAGGGATACAATGAGCAGTTCTTC. It encodes CATSRRMEKGYNEQFF. The whole variable domain, filled in from reference TRBV15 and TRBJ2-1, reads DAMVIQNPRYQVTQFGKPVTLSCSQTLNHNVMYWYQQKSSQAPKLLFHYYDKDFNNEADTPDNFQSRRPNTSFCFLDIRSPGLGDTAMYLCATSRRMEKGYNEQFFGPGTRLTVL.

The chain recombines TRBV6-1 with TRBJ2-3, with 7 bases fitting TRBD2. J gave up 1 base and V 4 bases, and 5 bases lay outside the gene matches. The germline V gene has CDR1 MNHNS and CDR2 SASEGT. This CDR3 has 15 amino acids. CDR3 bases: TGTGCCAGCAGTGGACGGGAGGTGGGCACAGATACGCAGTATTTT. This sequence encodes CASSGREVGTDTQYF.

The rearrangement joins TRBV5-1 to TRBJ2-1; tentative D call: TRBD1 (5 bases). The CDR3 loop spans 14 amino acids. V shed 0 bases and J shed 7 bases, with 11 bases lying between them. Per germline, CDR1 SGHRS and CDR2 YFSETQ. Here the CDR3 reads CASSLVPGQNEQFF. The CDR3 nucleotides are TGCGCCAGCAGCTTGGTGCCAGGGCAAAATGAGCAGTTCTTC.

This clone showed up just a few times. The gene calls are TRBV2 and TRBJ2-2, with D possibly being TRBD2 (6 bases). The germline V gene encodes CDR1 SNHLY and CDR2 FYNNEI. This CDR3 region has 14 residues. V was shortened by 6 bases and J by 2 bases, with 10 bases between the two germline ends. CDR3 coding DNA: TGTGCCAGCAGAGGACTAATTAACACCGGGGAGCTGTTTTTT. Translated: CASRGLINTGELFF. Full variable domain (outside the CDR3, taken from reference TRBV2 and TRBJ2-2): EPEVTQTPSHQVTQMGQEVILRCVPISNHLYFYWYRQILGQKVEFLVSFYNNEISEKSEIFDDQFSVERPDGSNFTLKIRSTKLEDSAMYFCASRGLINTGELFFGEGSRLTVL.